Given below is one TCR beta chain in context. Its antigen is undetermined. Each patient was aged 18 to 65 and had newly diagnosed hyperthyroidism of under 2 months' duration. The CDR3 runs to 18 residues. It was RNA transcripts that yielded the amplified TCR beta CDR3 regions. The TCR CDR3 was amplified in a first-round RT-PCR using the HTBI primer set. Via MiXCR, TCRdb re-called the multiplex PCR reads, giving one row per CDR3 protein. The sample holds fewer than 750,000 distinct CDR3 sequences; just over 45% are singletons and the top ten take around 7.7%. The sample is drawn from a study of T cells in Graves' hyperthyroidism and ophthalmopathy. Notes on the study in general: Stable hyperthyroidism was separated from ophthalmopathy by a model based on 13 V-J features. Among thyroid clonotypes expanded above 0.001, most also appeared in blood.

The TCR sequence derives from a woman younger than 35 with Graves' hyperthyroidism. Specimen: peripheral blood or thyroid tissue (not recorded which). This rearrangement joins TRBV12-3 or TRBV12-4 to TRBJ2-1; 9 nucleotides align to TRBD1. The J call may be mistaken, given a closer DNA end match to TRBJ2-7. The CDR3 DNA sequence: TGTGCCAGCAGTTTTTATAGGACAGGGGTGGGAAGTTACAATGAGCAGTACTTC. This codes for CASSFYRTGVGSYNEQYF.